Below, 15 T cell receptor beta chains from the same sample are listed, as sequenced in a study of graft-versus-host responses after intestinal transplantation. Generated by immunoSEQ multiplex PCR, the TCRdb table keeps only in-frame clones and is missing some. The sample records 39,000 or so clones, about 93% being singletons. Their antigens remain unidentified. The source was unstimulated CD8+ T cells sorted from spleen or lymph node cells, collected before transplant. All receptors come from a human donor who was the organ donor for an intestinal transplant.

Of note for this clone: The junction and the germline gene differ at one end; a read error may be behind it. This chain's CDR3 is CSSSSYKLSSYNEQFF. The CDR3 nucleotides read TGTTCCAGCAGCTCTTATAAATTAAGTTCCTACAATGAGCAGTTCTTC. The V gene is TRBV5-4, the J gene TRBJ2-1; D gene unclear. Per germline, CDR1 SGHNT and CDR2 YYREEE (reference sequence). The CDR3 has 16 amino acids.

The genes are TRBV11-2 and TRBJ1-2; no definite D call. Trimming pared 0 bases from V and 6 bases from J, leaving 11 bases between. Looked up from germline, CDR1 is SGHAT and CDR2 is FQNNGV. The CDR3 is 14 residues long. CDR3 in amino acids: CASSLDLVGDGYTF. In nucleotides, the CDR3 is TGTGCCAGCAGCTTAGATCTCGTCGGGGATGGCTACACCTTC.

Comments on this clone: Additional DNA sequences in this sample encode the identical CDR3. The chain is built from TRBV27 and TRBJ2-1, with TRBD2 identical over 7 bases. This CDR3 has 15 residues. The junction had 2 bases not matched to a gene; V was cut back by 3 bases and J by 0 bases. Per germline, CDR1 MNHEY and CDR2 SMNVEV (reference sequence). CDR3 in DNA: TGTGCCAGCAGTTTGGGGGGGAGCTCCTACAATGAGCAGTTCTTC. Encoded protein: CASSLGGSSYNEQFF.

The genes are TRBV7-9 and TRBJ2-3; 11 nucleotides agree with TRBD2. The CDR3 sequence is 16 residues long. Unmatched junction bases numbered 9, after V lost 3 bases and J lost 7 bases. Germline V lookup: CDR1 SEHNR, CDR2 FQNEAQ (reference sequence). The CDR3 region has the DNA TGTGCCAGCAGCTTCGAACTAGCGGGAGACGAGCATACGCAGTATTTT. It encodes CASSFELAGDEHTQYF.

The genes are TRBV5-1 and TRBJ2-2, with 8 bases aligning to TRBD1. Germline CDR1 and CDR2: SGHRS and YFSETQ. V shed 7 bases and J 5 bases; nucleotides not matched to a gene: 13. The CDR3 sequence is 16 residues long. CDR3 nucleotides: TGCGCCAGCCGACAAAAGGACAGGGTTTTAACCGGGGAGCTGTTTTTT. This translates into CASRQKDRVLTGELFF.

The chain combines TRBV4-3 with TRBJ1-2, with TRBD1 identical over 8 bases. CDR3 length equals 16 residues. J lost 4 bases, V lost 0 bases, and 7 bases had no gene match. Germline V gene data show CDR1 as LGHNA and CDR2 as YSLEER. The CDR3 here is CASSQEPGQEVYGYTF. CDR3 sequence (DNA): TGCGCCAGCAGCCAAGAACCGGGACAGGAGGTCTATGGCTACACCTTC.

V and J are TRBV7-2 and TRBJ2-2; TRBD2 aligns across 7 bases. Germline lookup yields CDR1 SGHTA and CDR2 FQGNSA. This CDR3 spans 18 amino acids. The V and J ends lost 0 bases and 5 bases, in that order; junction bases with no gene match: 12. The CDR3 nucleotides are TGTGCCAGCAGCTTAGCGGGCGGGAGTTTACTCCATACCGGGGAGCTGTTTTTT. This encodes CASSLAGGSLLHTGELFF. The entire variable domain, with the rest obtained from reference TRBV7-2 and TRBJ2-2, is as follows: GAGVSQSPSNKVTEKGKDVELRCDPISGHTALYWYRQSLGQGLEFLIYFQGNSAPDKSGLPSDRFSAERTGGSVSTLTIQRTQQEDSAVYLCASSLAGGSLLHTGELFFGEGSRLTVL.

This chain joins TRBV5-1 and TRBJ2-4, with a possible D match to TRBD1 (6 bases). The CDR3 is 14 amino acids. The V and J ends lost 3 bases and 0 bases respectively, with 7 bases between them. The germline gives CDR1 SGHRS, CDR2 YFSETQ. CDR3 in amino acids: CASSSGVAKNIQYF. CDR3 sequence (DNA): TGCGCCAGCAGCTCAGGGGTAGCCAAAAACATTCAGTACTTC. The complete variable domain, with remaining parts taken from reference TRBV5-1 and TRBJ2-4, reads KAGVTQTPRYLIKTRGQQVTLSCSPISGHRSVSWYQQTPGQGLQFLFEYFSETQRNKGNFPGRFSGRQFSNSRSEMNVSTLELGDSALYLCASSSGVAKNIQYFGAGTRLSVL.

The chain combines TRBV28 with TRBJ2-1; 7 bases agree with TRBD1. The length of the CDR3 is 16 residues. Per the germline V gene, CDR1 is MDHEN and CDR2 is SYDVKM. After removal of 6 bases from V and 4 bases from J, the junction contained 12 bases not matched to a gene. The CDR3 is CASSPGTASGYNEQFF. The CDR3 DNA is TGTGCCAGCAGCCCCGGGACAGCGAGTGGATACAATGAGCAGTTCTTC.

The chain couples TRBV28 to TRBJ1-3, with 8 bases identical to TRBD1. The V segment lost 0 bases and the J segment 9 bases; nucleotides outside the gene matches: 7. The germline V gene has CDR1 MDHEN and CDR2 SYDVKM. The CDR3 has 15 residues. In nucleotides, the CDR3 is TGTGCCAGCAGTTTATGGACAGGGGAGGATAGCACCATATATTTT. Translated, it gives CASSLWTGEDSTIYF.

This chain links TRBV27 with TRBJ1-6; no definite D call. Germline-derived CDR1 and CDR2 are MNHEY and SMNVEV (reference sequence). V was clipped by 6 bases and J by 0 bases, with 9 bases between them. The CDR3 totals 15 residues. CDR3 coding DNA: TGTGCCAGCAGAGACACGAGCTCCTATAATTCACCCCTCCACTTT. Its translation is CASRDTSSYNSPLHF.

This CDR3 reads CSVGSRDRGDTGELFF. In DNA form, the CDR3 reads TGCAGCGTTGGTTCCCGGGACAGGGGCGACACCGGGGAGCTGTTTTTT. The chain employs TRBV29-1 and TRBJ2-2; 10 bases map to TRBD1. The CDR3 runs to 16 residues. From germline, CDR1 is SQVTM and CDR2 ANQGSEA. V gave up 4 bases and J gave up 3 bases; unmatched junction bases: 8.

The chain carries TRBV19 and TRBJ2-2; 11 bases line up with TRBD2. V shed 4 bases, J shed 0 bases, and the junction held 10 bases outside the gene matches. This CDR3 is 19 amino acids long. The germline gives CDR1 LNHDA, CDR2 SQIVND (reference sequence). The CDR3 protein is CASSNWVAGGFANTGELFF. DNA for the CDR3: TGTGCCAGTAGTAATTGGGTAGCGGGAGGGTTCGCGAACACCGGGGAGCTGTTTTTT. The full variable domain, with the rest looked up from reference TRBV19 and TRBJ2-2, is DGGITQSPKYLFRKEGQNVTLSCEQNLNHDAMYWYRQDPGQGLRLIYYSQIVNDFQKGDIAEGYSVSREKKESFPLTVTSAQKNPTAFYLCASSNWVAGGFANTGELFFGEGSRLTVL.

This clone was seen just once. The chain carries TRBV28 and TRBJ2-4; the D gene could be TRBD1 or TRBD2 (5 bases each). The CDR3 length is 15 residues. Germline V gene lookup returns CDR1 MDHEN and CDR2 SYDVKM. Trimming shortened V by 8 bases and J by 9 bases, and 23 bases separated the two germline ends. The CDR3 DNA reads TGTGCCAGCTTCACCGCGACGGGGCGTAAAGGCATTCAGTACTTC. Translating gives CASFTATGRKGIQYF.

The V gene is TRBV9, the J gene TRBJ2-7, with a possible D match to TRBD2 (6 bases). Germline CDR1 is SGDLS and CDR2 is YYNGEE. This CDR3 has 14 amino acids. The V and J ends lost 0 bases and 7 bases respectively, with 14 bases between them. The DNA of the CDR3 is TGTGCCAGCAGCGTAGGAGGAGGGACTGGGGAGCAGTACTTC. This encodes CASSVGGGTGEQYF.